This T cell receptor beta chain was identified in a study of PD-1 blockade in classical Hodgkin lymphoma. Comments on this clone: Its antigen is unidentified.

Notes on the study in general: Healthy donors reportedly exceeded newly diagnosed patients in baseline TCR diversity.

Clones were read by immunoSEQ multiplex PCR, and TCRdb kept only the in-frame ones, dropping some. The table has approximately 3,000 clones, more than 60% seen once. Each patient experienced a relapse that followed autologous stem cell transplantation, and brentuximab vedotin exposure varied. The CD8+ T cells came from thawed PBMCs through magnetic negative selection. This TCR derives from a human donor with classical Hodgkin lymphoma. The sample here was CD8+ T cells from blood, taken at baseline.

The CDR3, as DNA: TGTGCCAGCAGCTTAGAGGTGAAAAAGCCCTACGAGCAGTACTTC. Residues: CASSLEVKKPYEQYF. V gene TRBV7-9 combines with J gene TRBJ2-7; D gene uncertain. Trimming cost V 1 base and J 2 bases, with 12 bases left between them. Germline CDR1 SEHNR, CDR2 FQNEAQ (reference sequence). CDR3 length: 15 amino acids.